This TCR beta chain was captured in a study of cytomegalovirus exposure and HLA in healthy donors. General observations from the study: A later analysis found TCR association rates differed by HLA locus, highest for DRB1 and lowest for HLA-C. The study designated fewer than 200 TCR beta chains cytomegalovirus-associated.

As for this clone: Its antigen is not identified.

The CDR3 runs 13 residues. Trimming removed 3 bases from V and 4 bases from J, with 7 bases in between. Germline CDR1 reads SGHVS; CDR2 reads FNYEAQ. PCR primers comprised 60 Vbeta and 13 Jbeta primers. In the original processing: Later analysis identified some 88 million unique TCR beta chains, about 12 million shared. Produced via immunoSEQ multiplex PCR; TCRdb's table is partial and in-frame only. That table is the source of V, J and clone size, and D and trimming were worked out from the DNA. Here the sample spans over 65,000 clones, about two thirds being singletons. The source of this sequence is a woman in her 50s in good health and CMV-seropositive. Sequencing was done on a sample of PBMCs. The chain recombines TRBV7-6 with TRBJ2-1; D remains ambiguous. CDR3 sequence (DNA): TGTGCCAGCAGCTTCGATCAGTACAATGAGCAGTTCTTC. It yields the protein CASSFDQYNEQFF.